What follows are 24 T cell receptor beta chains derived from one specimen sequenced in a study of T cell repertoires in cytomegalovirus infection. One entry per CDR3 protein results from TCRdb running MiXCR on the reads. Of about 320,000 distinct CDR3 sequences in the sample, approximately 9.5% are singletons; the top ten hold approximately 4.7%. The sequencing sample was made of PBMCs. Every receptor here comes from a human donor in good health (CMV status not recorded). Some clones in this sample may be carry-over from other donors' samples.

The CDR3 sequence is CASRHRASGRGTGELFF. The CDR3 region has the DNA TGTGCCAGCAGACATCGGGCTAGCGGGAGGGGCACCGGGGAGCTGTTTTTT. This chain uses TRBV28 with TRBJ2-2, with TRBD2 identical over 12 bases. This CDR3 region has 17 residues. The V gene end was trimmed by 6 bases and the J gene end by 4 bases; junction bases not matched to a gene: 9. CDR1 is MDHEN and CDR2 is SYDVKM in the germline V gene.

The rearrangement uses TRBV19 and TRBJ1-1, with unresolved D. CDR1 and CDR2 from the germline V gene are LNHDA and SQIVND (reference sequence). V lost 4 bases, J lost 3 bases, and 12 bases lay in between. CDR3 length: 14 amino acids. In DNA form, the CDR3 reads TGTGCCAGTAGTAGGGGATCAGCGGACACTGAAGCTTTCTTT. Translation: CASSRGSADTEAFF.

This clonotype was seen a handful of times. V gene TRBV28 combines with J gene TRBJ2-3, with 7 bases fitting TRBD2. V was pared by 7 bases and J by 1 base, with 8 bases of the junction left unmatched. The CDR3 sequence is 15 residues long. The germline gives CDR1 MDHEN, CDR2 SYDVKM. As DNA, the CDR3 is TGTGCCAGCACCCGGGGAGGGATTCGCACAGATACGCAGTATTTT. Protein: CASTRGGIRTDTQYF. The variable domain in full, with the rest retrieved from reference TRBV28 and TRBJ2-3, is DVKVTQSSRYLVKRTGEKVFLECVQDMDHENMFWYRQDPGLGLRLIYFSYDVKMKEKGDIPEGYSVSREKKERFSLILESASTNQTSMYLCASTRGGIRTDTQYFGPGTRLTVL.

The J gene is TRBJ2-7, the V gene TRBV6-2 or TRBV6-3; tentative D call: TRBD2 (6 bases). The CDR3 sequence is 14 residues long. The germline V and J ends were trimmed by 2 bases and 3 bases, with 11 bases remaining between them. CDR1 and CDR2 (germline): MNHEY, SVGEGT. This chain's CDR3 is CASSYNPSVYEQYF. The CDR3 DNA follows: TGTGCCAGCAGTTACAACCCTAGCGTCTACGAGCAGTACTTC.

This clonotype was seen at least ten times. The CDR3: CASSSRRPQETQYF. The CDR3 DNA sequence: TGTGCCAGCAGTTCGAGGAGGCCCCAAGAGACCCAGTACTTC. The V call is TRBV7-2, the J call TRBJ2-5, with D perhaps TRBD2 (5 bases). The V end lost 6 bases, the J end lost 1 base, and 12 bases lay between the germline ends. The CDR3 extends over 14 amino acids. Germline CDR1 and CDR2: SGHTA and FQGNSA.

The chain carries TRBV7-9 and TRBJ1-2; maybe TRBD1 (5 bases). Trimming removed 6 bases from V and 7 bases from J, with 12 bases in between. The CDR3 is 12 residues long. The V gene's germline CDR1 is SEHNR and CDR2 FQNEAQ (reference sequence). The CDR3, as DNA: TGTGCCAGCAGTCCTGACAGAGCTGGCTACACCTTC. It encodes CASSPDRAGYTF.

This clonotype was observed a few times. In nucleotides, the CDR3 is TGCGCCAGCAGCCAAGATAGAGGTTACCTGGCGCAGTTCTTC. It is translated as CASSQDRGYLAQFF. The chain is built from TRBV4-3 and TRBJ2-1; D gene ambiguous. CDR1 is LGHNA, CDR2 YSLEER, per germline. V was cut by 0 bases and J by 12 bases, with 15 bases left in between. The CDR3 covers 14 residues.

This clonotype was observed many times. This chain uses TRBV7-2 with TRBJ1-5; a weak D match, TRBD1 (6 bases). The CDR3 has 16 amino acids. The V end was cut by 5 bases, the J end by 1 base, with 15 bases between. The germline CDR1 and CDR2 sequences are SGHTA and FQGNSA. The CDR3 DNA sequence: TGTGCCAGCAGCCTATACAGGGCCGGGAGCAATCAGCCCCAGCATTTT. This codes for CASSLYRAGSNQPQHF.

This clonotype was counted only a few times. The chain has TRBV29-1 and TRBJ1-1; 9 bases fit TRBD1. There are 11 residues in the CDR3. Germline lookup yields CDR1 SQVTM and CDR2 ANQGSEA. Trimming at V came to 7 bases and at J to 6 bases, leaving 3 bases not matched to a gene. The CDR3 bases are TGCAGCGCCTGGGACAGGGCTGAAGCTTTCTTT. This codes for CSAWDRAEAFF.

The sample holds many counts of this clonotype. The chain couples TRBV7-8 to TRBJ1-4; D is undetermined. Germline V gene data show CDR1 as SGHVS and CDR2 as FQNEAQ. Trimming pared 4 bases from V and 8 bases from J, leaving 17 bases between. This CDR3 contains 15 residues. The CDR3 nucleotides are TGTGCCAGCAGCTACCCGGCGGACCCAAGGGAAAAACTGTTTTTT. Its translation is CASSYPADPREKLFF. Full variable domain (outside the CDR3, taken from reference TRBV7-8 and TRBJ1-4): GAGVSQSPRYKVAKRGQDVALRCDPISGHVSLFWYQQALGQGPEFLTYFQNEAQLDKSGLPSDRFFAERPEGSVSTLKIQRTQQEDSAVYLCASSYPADPREKLFFGSGTQLSVL.

This clonotype was found many times. The J gene is TRBJ1-1, the V gene TRBV12-3 or TRBV12-4; a weak D match, TRBD1 (5 bases). V was pared by 3 bases and J by 5 bases, with 13 bases between. CDR3 length equals 14 residues. In DNA, the CDR3 is TGTGCCAGCAGTTTGTTGGGGGGTGGGACTGAAGCTTTCTTT. Amino acids: CASSLLGGGTEAFF.

This clonotype was seen at least ten times. This chain's CDR3 is CAAQNREVSGYTF. As DNA, the CDR3 is TGTGCCGCCCAGAACCGAGAAGTGAGTGGCTACACCTTC. The V and J genes are TRBV7-9 and TRBJ1-2, with D uncertain. Looked up from germline, CDR1 is SEHNR and CDR2 is FQNEAQ (reference sequence). The CDR3 has 13 amino acids. V lost 11 bases and J 7 bases, leaving 20 bases between the germline ends.

The J gene is TRBJ2-7, the V gene TRBV6-2 or TRBV6-3, with 7 positions matching TRBD2. There are 14 residues in the CDR3. The germline V gene encodes CDR1 MNHEY and CDR2 SVGEGT. V lost 4 bases to trimming and J lost 2 bases; unmatched junction nucleotides: 5. The CDR3 nucleotides are TGTGCCAGCAGTTTTCGCGGGAGCCCCTACGAGCAGTACTTC. Residues: CASSFRGSPYEQYF.

This clonotype has a handful of counts. The chain uses TRBV23-1 and TRBJ2-7, with 11 bases that match TRBD2. TRBV23-1 qualifies as an ORF whose function is uncertain. The CDR3 length is 14 residues. J gave up 7 bases and V 8 bases, and 10 bases lay outside the gene matches. CDR3 protein: CASLLAGGPREQYF. The CDR3 DNA is TGCGCCAGCCTATTAGCGGGGGGGCCCCGGGAGCAGTACTTC.

This clonotype was picked up many times. V is TRBV11-1 and J is TRBJ1-1, with TRBD1 as a possible D gene (6 bases). Germline V gene data show CDR1 as SGHAT and CDR2 as FQDESV (reference sequence). The ends were cut back, 3 bases at V and 6 bases at J, with 17 bases in the middle. The CDR3 has 15 amino acids. The CDR3 nucleotides read TGTGCCAGCAGCTTGGGATTGACAGGTCTTCCTGAAGCTTTCTTT. Amino acid sequence: CASSLGLTGLPEAFF.

The genes are TRBV28 and TRBJ1-1; D uncertain. Trimming shortened V by 10 bases and J by 3 bases, and 12 bases separated the two germline ends. The CDR3 spans 12 residues. In germline, CDR1 is MDHEN, CDR2 SYDVKM. The CDR3 spells CATGAGDTEAFF. The CDR3 DNA sequence: TGTGCCACCGGCGCCGGGGACACTGAAGCTTTCTTT.

On this clonotype itself: A much larger clone differs from this one at a single base, so this may be a read error. The J gene is TRBJ1-4, the V gene TRBV7-4; D is ambiguous. The CDR3 is 16 amino acids. Germline V gives CDR1 SGHVT, CDR2 SQSDAQ. CDR3 sequence reads: CSSSLKEVATNEKLFF. CDR3 sequence (DNA): TGTTCCAGCAGCCTTAAGGAGGTCGCAACTAATGAAAAACTGTTTTTT.

This clonotype was seen at least ten times. The rearrangement joins TRBV7-9 to TRBJ2-4; D is undetermined. Between the trimmed V and J ends, which lost 0 bases and 0 bases, there was a span of 3 bases. In germline, CDR1 is SEHNR, CDR2 FQNEAQ (reference sequence). The CDR3 contains 14 residues. CDR3 sequence (DNA): TGTGCCAGCAGCTTAGCGATAGCCAAAAACATTCAGTACTTC. This translates into CASSLAIAKNIQYF.

This clonotype was seen at least ten times. The chain is built from TRBV7-2 and TRBJ2-3; TRBD1 is a possible D gene (5 bases). Trimming left V 7 bases short and J 0 bases short, with 11 bases between. The germline V gene has CDR1 SGHTA and CDR2 FQGNSA. This CDR3 spans 14 amino acids. Written as DNA, the CDR3 is TGTGCCAGCACCCAGACAGTGAGCACAGATACGCAGTATTTT. It encodes CASTQTVSTDTQYF.

This clonotype appeared many times. This chain connects TRBV7-2 to TRBJ2-1; weak D call: TRBD2 (6 bases). Germline loops: CDR1 SGHTA, CDR2 FQGNSA. The CDR3 consists of 15 residues. Trimming pared 3 bases from V and 13 bases from J, leaving 22 bases between. CDR3 bases: TGTGCCAGCAGCTTGGGGGACTTGGTCGTACAGTCTCAGTTCTTC. This sequence encodes CASSLGDLVVQSQFF.

This clonotype has just a few counts. The chain carries TRBV9 and TRBJ1-4; no reliable D call. CDR3 length equals 16 residues. CDR1 and CDR2 from the germline V gene are SGDLS and YYNGEE. V was cut by 0 bases and J by 0 bases, with 9 bases left in between. The CDR3 loop is CASSVVPGPTNEKLFF. DNA of the CDR3: TGTGCCAGCAGCGTAGTCCCAGGTCCAACTAATGAAAAACTGTTTTTT.

Ten or more counts support this clonotype. The chain links TRBV7-9 to TRBJ2-1; perhaps TRBD2 as D (6 bases). V gave up 0 bases and J gave up 0 bases, with 12 bases separating them. The germline V gene has CDR1 SEHNR and CDR2 FQNEAQ (reference sequence). The CDR3 is 17 residues long. The CDR3 loop reads CASSLARGLLSYNEQFF. The CDR3 DNA reads TGTGCCAGCAGCTTAGCCCGGGGACTCCTCTCCTACAATGAGCAGTTCTTC.

This chain links TRBV20-1 with TRBJ2-5, with TRBD2 identical over 7 bases. Germline trimming cut 3 bases from V and 4 bases from J; bases unmatched to any gene: 5. Germline V lookup: CDR1 DFQATT, CDR2 SNEGSKA (reference sequence). The CDR3 totals 13 residues. CDR3 in amino acids: CSASLGGGETQYF. The CDR3 bases are TGCAGTGCTAGTTTGGGGGGGGGAGAGACCCAGTACTTC.

The rearrangement joins TRBV5-1 to TRBJ2-5; unclear D gene. Per the germline V gene, CDR1 is SGHRS and CDR2 is YFSETQ. Trimming removed 0 bases at V and 3 bases at J, with 9 bases between. The CDR3 covers 14 residues. In nucleotides, the CDR3 is TGCGCCAGCAGCTTGGAAAGGGTGGAAGAGACCCAGTACTTC. It codes for CASSLERVEETQYF.